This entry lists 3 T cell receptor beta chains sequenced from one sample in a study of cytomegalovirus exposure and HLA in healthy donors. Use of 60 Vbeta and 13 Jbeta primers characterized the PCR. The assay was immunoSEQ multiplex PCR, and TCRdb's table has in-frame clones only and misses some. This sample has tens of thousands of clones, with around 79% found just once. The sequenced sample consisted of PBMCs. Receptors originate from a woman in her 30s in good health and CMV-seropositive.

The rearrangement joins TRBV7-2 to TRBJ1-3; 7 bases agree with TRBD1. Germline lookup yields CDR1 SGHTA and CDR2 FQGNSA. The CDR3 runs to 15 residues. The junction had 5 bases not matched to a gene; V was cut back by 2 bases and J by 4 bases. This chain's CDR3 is CASSLRRGPGNTIYF. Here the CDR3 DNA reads TGTGCCAGCAGCTTAAGGAGGGGGCCAGGAAACACCATATATTTT.

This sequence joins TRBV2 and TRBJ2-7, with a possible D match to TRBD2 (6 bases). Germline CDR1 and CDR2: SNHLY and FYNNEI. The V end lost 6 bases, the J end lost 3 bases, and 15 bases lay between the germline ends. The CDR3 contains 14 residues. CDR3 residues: CASRRDSRSYEQYF. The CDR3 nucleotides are TGTGCCAGCAGGAGGGACTCCCGAAGCTACGAGCAGTACTTC.

CDR3 amino acids: CASSLGLSGGYEQYF. CDR3 nucleotides: TGTGCCAGCAGCCTGGGTTTAAGCGGGGGGTACGAGCAGTACTTC. The chain recombines TRBV7-2 with TRBJ2-7; 9 nucleotides agree with TRBD2. CDR3 length equals 15 residues. Germline CDR1 reads SGHTA; CDR2 reads FQGNSA. The V segment lost 5 bases and the J segment 4 bases; nucleotides outside the gene matches: 9.